This T cell receptor beta chain is drawn from a study of regulatory T cells in long-lasting Graves disease. Relying on iRepertoire HTBI primers and Arm-PCR of CDR3 regions, the team built TCR beta libraries. TCRdb called the multiplex PCR reads again in MiXCR, with one record for every CDR3 protein. The data contain approximately 470,000 distinct CDR3 sequences, 15% to 20% of them singletons. Study-level points and caveats: There was favoring of TRBV28, TRBJ1-2 and TRBJ2-5 in persistent disease. Limited sample numbers may have lowered accuracy.

Germline CDR1 SEHNR, CDR2 FQNEAQ (reference sequence). The CDR3 length is 16 residues. V lost 1 base to trimming and J lost 2 bases, with 14 bases between them. Time point described: newly diagnosed GD, antithyroid drugs for less than 3 months. From RNA extracted from PBMCs, the TCR library was made. In its sample, this clonotype was seen many times. The antigen is undetermined. These records were also assigned to another study, of T cells in Graves' hyperthyroidism and ophthalmopathy.

The sequence came from a middle-aged man with Graves disease. The V gene is TRBV7-9, the J gene TRBJ2-5; D may match TRBD1 or TRBD2 (5 bases each). The starting material was peripheral blood mononuclear cells (PBMCs), obtained at new diagnosis, from a patient treated with antithyroid drugs. CDR3 sequence: CASSLGMGRPQETQYF. CDR3 DNA sequence: TGTGCCAGCAGCTTAGGGATGGGACGACCTCAAGAGACCCAGTACTTC.